One TCR beta chain is described in this entry. No antigen is known for it. The data belong to a study of shared clonotypes between healthy human individuals. The wider study: Each donor had three CD4 naive, three CD4 memory, two CD8 naive and one CD8 memory plate.

Findings and caveats of the study: Clonotype sharing among the donors was expected to vary with sequencing depth. Donor scarcity curtailed the genetic and exposure-history diversity represented herein.

V was trimmed by 5 bases and J by 2 bases, leaving 13 bases between them. This CDR3 is built from 15 residues. The germline V gene has CDR1 MNHEY and CDR2 SVGAGI. It was at deep level that the assay was run. Generated by immunoSEQ multiplex PCR, the TCRdb table keeps only in-frame clones and is missing some. The table includes a few million clones, approximately 96% detected once. This sequence was found in a man aged 18 to 29 in good health. The sequencing input was naive CD4+ T cells sorted from blood. Indicated subset: CD45RA+ positively selected. The rearrangement joins TRBV6-5 to TRBJ2-1, with D perhaps matching TRBD2 (6 bases). The CDR3 sequence is CASSRGAGPYNEQFF. DNA for the CDR3: TGTGCCAGCAGTCGCGGGGCGGGACCCTACAATGAGCAGTTCTTC.